Each of the 7 T cell receptor beta chains below was sequenced from the same sample in a study of T cell changes during pregnancy in multiple sclerosis. Method: immunoSEQ multiplex PCR; TCRdb's copy keeps in-frame clones and lacks some. Among some 70,000 clones listed, roughly 92% were seen once. This sample comprised CD8+ T cells from peripheral blood mononuclear cells, obtained in the third trimester of pregnancy. These TCRs come from a female donor in good health, enrolled as a control in a pregnancy study.

J is TRBJ2-1 and V is TRBV29-1, with 16 bases that match TRBD2. With 3 bases clipped from V and 10 bases from J, the junction kept 12 bases outside the gene matches. The CDR3 length is 17 residues. Germline CDR1 is SQVTM and CDR2 is ANQGSEA. CDR3 DNA sequence: TGCAGCGTTGACGATCCGGGACTAGCGGGGGGGCACCAAGAGCAGTTCTTC. Translated, it gives CSVDDPGLAGGHQEQFF.

The V and J genes are TRBV6-1 and TRBJ2-7; D possibly corresponds to TRBD1 (5 bases). Germline V CDR1 and CDR2: MNHNS, SASEGT. Trimming cost V 2 bases and J 7 bases, with 15 bases left between them. The CDR3 is made up of 14 amino acids. The CDR3 sequence is CASSERKGVWEQYF. In DNA, the CDR3 is TGTGCCAGCAGTGAAAGGAAAGGGGTCTGGGAGCAGTACTTC.

This clone has a single count. The chain couples TRBV9 to TRBJ2-2, with a tentative D call TRBD1 (5 bases). The CDR3 sequence is 14 residues long. The V and J ends lost 7 bases and 1 base respectively, with 11 bases between them. Germline CDR1 is SGDLS and CDR2 is YYNGEE. The CDR3 nucleotides are TGTGCCAGCGAGACCACAGGGAACACCGGGGAGCTGTTTTTT. The encoded protein is CASETTGNTGELFF.

V and J are TRBV6-1 and TRBJ1-1; D unclear. The CDR3 is made up of 11 amino acids. The ends were cut back, 8 bases at V and 0 bases at J, with 4 bases in the middle. CDR1 and CDR2 from the germline V gene are MNHNS and SASEGT. For the CDR3, the DNA is TGTGCCAGCCGGGTGAACACTGAAGCTTTCTTT. This encodes CASRVNTEAFF.

The chain recombines TRBV5-4 with TRBJ1-1; D may be TRBD1 (5 bases). Trimming pared 4 bases from V and 1 base from J, leaving 8 bases between. This CDR3 contains 13 residues. Germline CDR1 SGHNT, CDR2 YYREEE (reference sequence). The CDR3 reads CASSRGSNTEAFF. For the CDR3, the DNA is TGTGCCAGCAGCAGGGGATCGAACACTGAAGCTTTCTTT.

The chain couples TRBV7-9 to TRBJ2-7, with TRBD2 identical over 9 bases. V trimming: 5 bases; J trimming: 13 bases; junction bases outside the gene matches: 9. The germline gives CDR1 SEHNR, CDR2 FQNEAQ (reference sequence). There are 12 residues in the CDR3. CDR3 sequence (DNA): TGTGCCAGCAGCACGGGGCTAGCGGGGATTTACTTC. This encodes CASSTGLAGIYF.

The chain recombines TRBV6-5 with TRBJ1-1; a weak D match, TRBD1 (5 bases). This CDR3 comprises 14 residues. V was clipped by 5 bases and J by 0 bases, with 10 bases between them. CDR1 is MNHEY and CDR2 is SVGAGI in the germline V gene. This CDR3 is CASSRQTLNTEAFF. CDR3 DNA: TGTGCCAGCAGTCGACAGACCTTGAACACTGAAGCTTTCTTT.